One and the same sample provided the 11 T cell receptor beta chains below, sequenced in a study of Tregs in tolerant kidney transplant recipients. Produced via immunoSEQ multiplex PCR; TCRdb's table is partial and in-frame only. The sample's table shows 25,000 to 35,000 clones. Sample: CD8+ T cells from blood, taken before the transplant. All receptors come from a human donor who received a combined kidney and bone marrow transplant.

To note about this clone: The sequence runs out 3 residues before the end of the CDR3; the remainder is reconstructed from the germline J gene. The rearrangement uses TRBV7-9 and TRBJ1-2, with D possibly being TRBD1 (6 bases). V lost 4 bases to trimming and J lost 4 bases, with 7 bases between them. This CDR3 is 12 amino acids long. Per germline, CDR1 SEHNR and CDR2 FQNEAQ (reference sequence). CDR3 DNA, as far as it was read: TGTGCCAGCAGCTCGGACAGCTATGGC. This gives the protein CASSSDSYG. The entire CDR3 protein is CASSSDSYGYTF.

Comments on this clone: The CDR3 end falls 3 residues outside the read, so it is completed with the germline J gene. The rearrangement uses TRBV20-1 and TRBJ1-1, with D unclear. This CDR3 is built from 14 residues. The germline V gene encodes CDR1 DFQATT and CDR2 SNEGSKA (reference sequence). Trimming removed 0 bases from V and 2 bases from J, with 10 bases in between. The CDR3: CSARENPVNTEAFF. The part of the CDR3 DNA that was read is TGCAGTGCTAGAGAAAATCCAGTTAACACTGAA.

To note about this clone: Read sequence stops 3 residues before the CDR3 end, and the germline J gene provides the missing end. The J gene is TRBJ2-7, the V gene TRBV29-1, with D possibly called TRBD1 or TRBD2 (5 bases each). CDR3 length: 12 residues. CDR1 is SQVTM and CDR2 is ANQGSEA in the germline V gene. V was clipped by 4 bases and J by 2 bases, with 9 bases between them. The covered CDR3 bases are TGCAGCGTTGTCCGAGGGGCCTACGAG. Translating gives CSVVRGAYE. In full, the CDR3 is CSVVRGAYEQYF.

Notes on this clone: The CDR3 end is not reached by the read, which stops 3 residues before it; the germline J gene fills it in. This chain uses TRBV19 with TRBJ1-1; perhaps TRBD1 as D (5 bases). The germline CDR1 and CDR2 sequences are LNHDA and SQIVND (reference sequence). Trimming pared 1 base from V and 4 bases from J, leaving 10 bases between. The length of the CDR3 is 14 residues. CDR3 in amino acids: CASSIAGGGTEAFF. The covered CDR3 bases are TGTGCCAGTAGTATAGCCGGGGGGGGCACTGAA.

With respect to this clone: Coverage ceases 3 residues before the CDR3 finishes, and the germline J gene fills in the end. J is TRBJ1-2 and V is TRBV29-1; 9 bases align to TRBD1. The CDR3 covers 18 residues. Germline CDR1 reads SQVTM; CDR2 reads ANQGSEA. The V gene end was trimmed by 1 base and the J gene end by 3 bases; junction bases not matched to a gene: 15. CDR3 sequence reads: CSVEAQRGQGNFDYGYTF. The sequenced CDR3 bases are TGCAGCGTTGAAGCCCAGAGGGGACAGGGTAATTTCGACTATGGC. Together with reference TRBV29-1 and TRBJ1-2, the CDR3 gives the full variable domain: SAVISQKPSRDICQRGTSLTIQCQVDSQVTMMFWYRQQPGQSLTLIATANQGSEATYESGFVIDKFPISRPNLTFSTLTVSNMSPEDSSIYLCSVEAQRGQGNFDYGYTFGSGTRLTVV.

On this clone: The sequenced fragment ends 3 residues before the CDR3 boundary, so the rest is inferred from the germline J gene. V usage is TRBV19 and J usage is TRBJ2-1, with 8 bases aligning to TRBD2. Germline lookup yields CDR1 LNHDA and CDR2 SQIVND (reference sequence). The J segment lost 0 bases and the V segment lost 11 bases, leaving 9 bases of the junction unmatched. The CDR3 sequence is 15 residues long. The CDR3 sequence is CAGGLAGSSYNEQFF. Partial CDR3 DNA: TGTGCCGGTGGGTTAGCGGGGAGCTCCTACAATGAG.

The CDR3 DNA, read in part, is TGTGCCAGCAGCCTGGGCAGCCCCGCTTATAATTCACCC. Its protein is CASSLGSPAYNSP. The complete CDR3 protein is CASSLGSPAYNSPLHF. The rearrangement uses TRBV13 and TRBJ1-6, with D uncertain. The observed sequence ends 3 residues before the CDR3 terminus, with the missing tail filled in from the germline J gene. The V gene lost 5 bases and the J gene lost 4 bases, with 15 bases spanning the gap. This CDR3 is 16 amino acids long. Germline CDR1 reads PRHDT; CDR2 reads FYEKMQ (reference sequence). The variable domain in full, with the rest retrieved from reference TRBV13 and TRBJ1-6, is AAGVIQSPRHLIKEKRETATLKCYPIPRHDTVYWYQQGPGQDPQFLISFYEKMQSDKGSIPDRFSAQQFSDYHSELNMSSLELGDSALYFCASSLGSPAYNSPLHFGNGTRLTVT.

In terms of frequency, this clone is medium-sized. CDR3 bases read: TGCGCCAGCAGAAACGGGACTTACGGTACAAGCTCTGGGGCCAACGTC. This codes for CASRNGTYGTSSGANV. The CDR3 as a whole reads CASRNGTYGTSSGANVLTF. The chain has TRBV5-1 and TRBJ2-6, with a weak D call TRBD2 (6 bases). The read terminates 3 residues ahead of where the CDR3 ends, so the germline J gene completes it. Germline V lookup: CDR1 SGHRS, CDR2 YFSETQ. V was clipped by 5 bases and J by 0 bases, with 21 bases between them. This CDR3 region has 19 residues.

About this clone itself: The read comes to an end 3 residues before the CDR3 does, leaving the germline J gene to fill in the end. The J gene is TRBJ1-5, the V gene TRBV18; 7 bases map to TRBD1. Germline values: CDR1 KGHSH, CDR2 LQKENI. J lost 1 base, V lost 2 bases, and 8 bases had no gene match. The CDR3 consists of 17 residues. The CDR3 loop is CASSPVPPGQSNQPQHF. The CDR3 bases that were read are TGTGCCAGCTCACCAGTTCCGCCGGGACAGAGCAATCAGCCC.

A note on this clone: With the read ending 3 residues before the CDR3 end, the germline J gene is used to fill in that end. The V gene is TRBV7-9, the J gene TRBJ2-5; TRBD2 might be the D (5 bases). Trimming removed 4 bases at V and 4 bases at J, with 10 bases between. The V gene's germline CDR1 is SEHNR and CDR2 FQNEAQ (reference sequence). The CDR3 contains 13 residues. The chain's CDR3 is CASSSSRGETQYF. The part of the CDR3 DNA that was read is TGTGCCAGCAGCTCCTCTCGGGGAGAGACC.

A word on this clone: Read coverage stops 3 residues before the CDR3 terminus; the germline J gene supplies the remainder. The chain has TRBV5-6 and TRBJ2-7; D is possibly TRBD1 (7 bases). V lost 3 bases and J lost 5, with 12 bases in between. The CDR3 runs to 13 residues. Per the germline V gene, CDR1 is SGHDT and CDR2 is YYEEEE. CDR3 bases read: TGTGCCAGCAGCTCAGGGGGGTACAACGAG. Residues: CASSSGGYNE. The CDR3 in its entirety is CASSSGGYNEQYF. The entire variable domain, with the rest obtained from reference TRBV5-6 and TRBJ2-7, is as follows: DAGVTQSPTHLIKTRGQQVTLRCSPKSGHDTVSWYQQALGQGPQFIFQYYEEEERQRGNFPDRFSGHQFPNYSSELNVNALLLGDSALYLCASSSGGYNEQYFGPGTRLTVT.